The rows below give T cell receptor beta chains drawn from one sample of a study of T cells in Graves' hyperthyroidism and ophthalmopathy. One entry per CDR3 protein, called by TCRdb with MiXCR from the multiplex PCR reads. The top ten clones hold around 4% of a sample with more than 500,000 distinct CDR3 sequences, around 15% of them seen once. The sample was blood. The receptors come from a young woman with Graves' hyperthyroidism. The CDR3 runs from the conserved cysteine through the conserved F or W. A D gene is named only where the DNA matches it firmly. Not every row has a clone size; where given, it reads once, few, many or a size class.

j_call | d_call | v_call | clone_size | cdr3_length | cdr3_nt | cdr3_aa
TRBJ2-7 | . | TRBV3-1 | many | 15 | TGTGCCAGCAGGTACGGCCCCCTAGGGCCCTACGAGCAGTACTTC | CASRYGPLGPYEQYF
TRBJ1-6 | TRBD1 | TRBV2 | . | 14 | TGTGCCAGCAGTGAGGGGGACAGCAATTCACCCCTCCACTTT | CASSEGDSNSPLHF
TRBJ1-5 | TRBD1 | TRBV20-1 | many | 15 | TGCAGTGCTAGAACGATTACAGGGGGCGATCAGCCCCAGCATTTT | CSARTITGGDQPQHF
TRBJ1-3 | TRBD1 | TRBV29-1 | few | 13 | TGCAGCGCCTCGACAGGGGACGGAAACACCATATATTTT | CSASTGDGNTIYF
TRBJ2-7 | TRBD1 | TRBV5-1 | many | 15 | TGCGCCAGCAGCCCCGGGACAGGGAATACCTACGAGCAGTACTTC | CASSPGTGNTYEQYF
TRBJ1-4 | TRBD1 | TRBV5-1 | few | 16 | TGCGCCAGCAGCCCCGTCGACAGGGCCTTTAATGAAAAACTGTTTTTT | CASSPVDRAFNEKLFF
TRBJ1-5 | . | TRBV7-8 | . | 14 | TGTGCCAGCAGCCCTCTGTCAGGGGATCAGCCCCAGCATTTT | CASSPLSGDQPQHF
TRBJ2-1 | TRBD2 | TRBV20-1 | . | 18 | TGCAGTGCTTCCTCTTCCGGGACTAGCGGGGGTTCCTACAATGAGCAGTTCTTC | CSASSSGTSGGSYNEQFF
TRBJ2-7 | TRBD1 | TRBV29-1 | few | 14 | TGCAGCGTTGTGGGACAGGGGGCCAGGAACGAGCAGTACTTC | CSVVGQGARNEQYF
TRBJ1-5 | . | TRBV2 | . | 15 | TGTGCCAGCAGTGGGGCAGGGGCTGGCAATCAGCCCCGGCATTTT | CASSGAGAGNQPRHF
TRBJ1-6 | . | TRBV28 | few | 17 | TGTGCCAGCAGCTCAGACCGGGACGGAGGACTTAATTCACCCCTCCACTTT | CASSSDRDGGLNSPLHF
TRBJ1-1 | TRBD1 | TRBV5-1 | few | 15 | TGCGCCAGCAGCTCCCAGACAGGGGACAACACTGAAGCTTTCTTT | CASSSQTGDNTEAFF
TRBJ1-6 | . | TRBV9 | . | 14 | TGTGCCAGCAGCTTCGACGGACGAAATTCACCCCTCCACTTT | CASSFDGRNSPLHF
TRBJ2-3 | TRBD2 | TRBV20-1 | . | 16 | TGCAGTGCTACCCATCCGCTAGCGGGGAGCACAGATACGCAGTATTTT | CSATHPLAGSTDTQYF
TRBJ2-7 | TRBD1 | TRBV28 | many | 14 | TGTGCCAGCAGCGGGACAGGGGGCATTCACGAGCAGTACTTC | CASSGTGGIHEQYF
TRBJ1-2 | . | TRBV7-2 | . | 13 | TGTGCCAGCAGCGCCCGAACAGGGAATGGCTACACCTTC | CASSARTGNGYTF
TRBJ2-5 | . | TRBV5-5 | many | 16 | TGTGCCAGCAGCTGGGGGGACCCGTGGATGAAAGAGACCCAGTACTTC | CASSWGDPWMKETQYF
TRBJ2-1 | TRBD2 | TRBV7-2 | . | 14 | TGTGCCAGCAGCTTACGGGAGGGCGGGGATGAGCAGTTCTTC | CASSLREGGDEQFF
TRBJ1-5 | . | TRBV6-1 | many | 15 | TGTGCCAGCGGGGGGCGGAAGCCTGGCAATCAGCCCCAGCATTTT | CASGGRKPGNQPQHF
TRBJ2-1 | TRBD1 | TRBV19 | few | 14 | TGTGCCAGTAGTATGGGGACAGGCCCCAATGAGCAGTTCTTC | CASSMGTGPNEQFF
TRBJ1-2 | TRBD1 | TRBV6-2/TRBV6-3 | . | 15 | TGTGCCAGCAGCCATAGGACAGGGAAGGCTTTTGGCTACACCTTC | CASSHRTGKAFGYTF
TRBJ2-5 | . | TRBV12-3/TRBV12-4 | many | 13 | TGTGCCAGCAAGAAGGACAGCCAAGAGACCCAGTACTTC | CASKKDSQETQYF
TRBJ2-7 | . | TRBV18 | many | 14 | TGTGCCAGCTCACCAAGGGTCGGGGGCTACGAGCAGTACTTC | CASSPRVGGYEQYF
TRBJ1-2 | TRBD1 | TRBV4-3 | . | 15 | TGCGCCAGCAGCCAAGGCACAGGGGTGGGGTATGGCTACACCTTC | CASSQGTGVGYGYTF
TRBJ2-1 | TRBD2 | TRBV5-1 | . | 16 | TGCGCCAGCAGCTTGGTAACAGCGGGAGCCGACAATGAGCAGTTCTTC | CASSLVTAGADNEQFF
TRBJ1-2 | TRBD1 | TRBV6-2/TRBV6-3 | few | 15 | TGTGCCAGCAGTTACTCCGCTGGGGACAGGGGTGGCTACACCTTC | CASSYSAGDRGGYTF
TRBJ2-7 | . | TRBV20-1 | many | 12 | TGCAGTGCTAGCATCGCAAGGTGGGAGCAGTACTTC | CSASIARWEQYF
TRBJ1-5 | . | TRBV18 | . | 17 | TGTGCCAGCTCACCAGGTAGCGTGGGCTTTAGCAATCAGCCCCAGCATTTT | CASSPGSVGFSNQPQHF
TRBJ2-7 | TRBD1 | TRBV27 | . | 14 | TGTGCCAGCAGTTATAAGGGACAGGGTAAGGAGCAGTACTTC | CASSYKGQGKEQYF
TRBJ1-5 | . | TRBV11-2 | . | 16 | TGTGCCAGCAGCTCGATTAAAGGCGGTAGCAATCAGCCCCAGCATTTT | CASSSIKGGSNQPQHF
TRBJ2-1 | . | TRBV28 | many | 14 | TGTGCCAGCAGCTATACAGGGACCTTCAATGAGCAGTTCTTC | CASSYTGTFNEQFF
TRBJ2-1 | . | TRBV20-1 | once | 16 | TGCAGTGCTATTGAAGCCCCTCGGGACTTAACTAATGAGCAGTTCTTC | CSAIEAPRDLTNEQFF
TRBJ2-1 | TRBD2 | TRBV12-3/TRBV12-4 | many | 14 | TGTGCCAGCAGTCCCCGACTAGCACACAATGAGCAGTTCTTC | CASSPRLAHNEQFF
TRBJ2-3 | . | TRBV11-2 | many | 15 | TGTGCCAGCAGCGCCCCGGGACCCTACACAGATACGCAGTATTTT | CASSAPGPYTDTQYF
TRBJ1-1 | TRBD1 | TRBV18 | . | 15 | TGTGCCAGCTCACGACAGGGAGACATGAACACTGAAGCTTTCTTT | CASSRQGDMNTEAFF
TRBJ1-1 | . | TRBV3-1 | many | 15 | TGTGCCAGCAGCCAAGATCAAAGGCCGAACACTGAAGCTTTCTTT | CASSQDQRPNTEAFF
TRBJ2-2 | . | TRBV28 | . | 15 | TGTGCCAGCAGTCCCCCCGTGGGGGTCACCGGGGAGCTGTTTTTT | CASSPPVGVTGELFF
TRBJ1-1 | . | TRBV6-1 | many | 13 | TGTGCCAGCAGTGGCTTCGGACGCACTGAAGCTTTCTTT | CASSGFGRTEAFF
TRBJ1-1 | . | TRBV4-3 | . | 15 | TGCGCCAGCAGCCTCATGGGGCTCGTGGACACTGAAGCTTTCTTT | CASSLMGLVDTEAFF
TRBJ1-2 | . | TRBV2 | many | 16 | TGTGCCAGCAGTGTGACCATATCATCGACAGGCGATGGCTACACCTTC | CASSVTISSTGDGYTF
TRBJ2-7 | . | TRBV5-5 | many | 18 | TGTGCCAGCAGAGAGGTCTACTTCTCAAAGTCAAACTCCTACGAGCAGTACTTC | CASREVYFSKSNSYEQYF
TRBJ1-6 | . | TRBV5-8 | few | 16 | TGTGCCAGCAGAGTGGTTGGCTTGACGAAGGGCTCACCCCTCCACTTT | CASRVVGLTKGSPLHF
TRBJ2-2 | TRBD2 | TRBV6-6 | . | 18 | TGTGCCAGCAGTTACCGGGGACTAGCGGGAGTGAGCACCGGGGAGCTGTTTTTT | CASSYRGLAGVSTGELFF
TRBJ2-3 | . | TRBV10-3 | few | 17 | TGTGCCATCAGTGAGCAGGTACTACTCAGGGGCCCAGATACGCAGTATTTT | CAISEQVLLRGPDTQYF
TRBJ1-1 | . | TRBV10-3 | few | 12 | TGTGCCATCGGGGATTATAACACTGAAGCTTTCTTT | CAIGDYNTEAFF
TRBJ2-7 | TRBD1 | TRBV2 | many | 13 | TGTGCCAGCATAGGGACAGGGGCCCACGAGCAGTACTTC | CASIGTGAHEQYF
TRBJ1-2 | TRBD1 | TRBV28 | many | 16 | TGTGCCAGCAGTTTACGAGGTGACAGGGCTCTCTATGGCTACACCTTC | CASSLRGDRALYGYTF
TRBJ2-7 | . | TRBV4-2 | . | 16 | TGTGCCAGCAGCCAAGAATTGAGGTACGGATCCTACGAGCAGTACTTC | CASSQELRYGSYEQYF
TRBJ2-2 | . | TRBV29-1 | few | 12 | TGCAGCGTTAGCGGTCCCCTCGGGGAGCTGTTTTTT | CSVSGPLGELFF
TRBJ2-7 | . | TRBV27 | . | 17 | TGTGCCAGCAGCGACTTGGGGGTGCTGGGGGACCCCTACGAGCAGTACTTC | CASSDLGVLGDPYEQYF
TRBJ2-5 | . | TRBV7-9 | many | 19 | TGTGCCAGCAGCTCCAACGACAGGGAATTCCTAGCGGAGCCATGGGCCCAGTACTTC | CASSSNDREFLAEPWAQYF
TRBJ2-7 | . | TRBV6-9 | . | 15 | TGTGCCAGCAGAATATTCGGACAGTTTACCTACGAGCAGTACTTC | CASRIFGQFTYEQYF
TRBJ2-1 | . | TRBV29-1 | few | 14 | TGCAGCGTTGAAGGCGGGGTCCACCGGGATGAGCAGTTCTTC | CSVEGGVHRDEQFF
TRBJ2-3 | TRBD2 | TRBV2 | few | 15 | TGTGCCAGCAGGGGACTAGCGGGAGGAGGGGATACGCAGTATTTT | CASRGLAGGGDTQYF
TRBJ2-1 | . | TRBV7-9 | . | 19 | TGTGCCAGCAGCTTAGCGCTACGAAAAACTGATAGCTCCTACAATGAGCAGTTCTTC | CASSLALRKTDSSYNEQFF
TRBJ2-7 | TRBD2 | TRBV11-2 | . | 14 | TGTGCCAGCAGTTCTAACCGGGGGGGGTACGAGCAGTACTTC | CASSSNRGGYEQYF
TRBJ2-4 | TRBD1 | TRBV6-1 | few | 15 | TGTGCCAGCCAGAGGGACAGGGGGTTCGGGAACATTCAGTACTTC | CASQRDRGFGNIQYF